The clone carrying this TCR beta chain has only a few counts. This entry is derived from a study of shared clonotypes between healthy human individuals. The repertoire was sequenced with immunoSEQ multiplex PCR; TCRdb's copy has only in-frame clones and lacks some. The sample lists about 980,000 clones; about 80% were seen once. Trimming removed 4 bases from V and 1 base from J; junction bases left unmatched: 4. The CDR3 is 15 residues long. Germline V gene lookup returns CDR1 KGHSH and CDR2 LQKENI. Sequenced: memory CD4+ T cells sorted from blood. Subset described: CD45RA-negative fraction. The clonotype originates from a man between 18 and 35 years old in good health. The chain links TRBV18 to TRBJ2-1, with 7 bases fitting TRBD1. The CDR3 here is CASSRQGESYNEQFF. The CDR3, as DNA: TGTGCCAGCTCACGGCAGGGGGAATCCTACAATGAGCAGTTCTTC.